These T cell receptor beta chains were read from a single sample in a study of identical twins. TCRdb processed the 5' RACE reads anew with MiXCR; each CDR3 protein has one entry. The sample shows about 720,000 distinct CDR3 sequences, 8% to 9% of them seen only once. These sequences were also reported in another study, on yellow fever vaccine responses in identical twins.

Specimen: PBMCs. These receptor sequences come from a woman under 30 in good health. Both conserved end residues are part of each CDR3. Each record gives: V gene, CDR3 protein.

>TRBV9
CASSVGGGGGELFF
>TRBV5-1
CASSLRWDEQYF
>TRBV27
CASSPLRWQGIVGEQFF
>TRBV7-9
CASSLGVPRNTGELFF
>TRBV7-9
CASSLAGSATDTQYF
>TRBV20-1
CSASPGIQETQYF
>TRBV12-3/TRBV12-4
CASSPLGIGTAQETQYF
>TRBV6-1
CASSGPGTQNSPLHF
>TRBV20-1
CSARHTSGGRWDEQFF
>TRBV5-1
CASSKGNTYEQYF
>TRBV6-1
CASIKPRPGQGLDGYTF
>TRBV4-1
CASSQEPGDNEQFF
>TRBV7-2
CASSLDFLLAKNIQYF
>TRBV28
CASSFMRLATYEQYF
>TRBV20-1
CSASLLAGVISYEQFF
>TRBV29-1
CSVEAGETQYF
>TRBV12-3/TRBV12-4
CASSLQVYRAYEQFF
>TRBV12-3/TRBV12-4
CASSLGGWSEKLFF
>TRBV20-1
CSPNKGSTDTQYF
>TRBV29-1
CSVEDSWEPTDTQYF
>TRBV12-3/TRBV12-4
CASSPTVAYEQYF
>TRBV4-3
CASSQGGGRVTGELFF
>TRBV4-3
CASSQDDYAGGELFF
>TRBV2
CASSARREETQYF
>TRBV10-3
CAISETGSQETQYF
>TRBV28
CASSFLVGNTGELFF
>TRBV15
CATSSRDRQETQYF
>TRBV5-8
CASSLYRTGGPGELFF
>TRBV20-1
CSARPGTGFGEQYF
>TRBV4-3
CASSQGRPNNEQYF
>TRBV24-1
CASGSGYTQYF
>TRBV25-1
CASRVSGGSGYTF
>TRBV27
CASSSDGNQPQHF
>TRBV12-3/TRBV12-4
CASSLKDGSYEQYF
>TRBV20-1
CSAERDLITDTQYF
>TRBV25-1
CASSDLGGGSYNEQFF
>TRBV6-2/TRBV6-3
CASSYSFGIRARGYAYEQYF
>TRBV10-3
CAISEGSGGSYNEQFF
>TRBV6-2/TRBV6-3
CASSYSSASGGPTDTQYF
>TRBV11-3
CASSFGAAGGFNEQFF
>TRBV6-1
CASSQGALGVGYTF
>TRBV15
CATQGARSNEQFF
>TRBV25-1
CASSDLTGLRDTGELFF
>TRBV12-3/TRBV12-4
CASSGTGVGNYGYTF
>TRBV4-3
CASSQDLAREQFF
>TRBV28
CASSIGYPEQFF
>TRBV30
CAWSGIEVGELFF
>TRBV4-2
CASSQGPRSNEQFF
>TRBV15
CATSRGKSGGSAYYGYTF
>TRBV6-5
CASSYKGRVTEQYF
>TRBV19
CASSIGQGYTGELFF
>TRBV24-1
CATSDTPPMANEQFF
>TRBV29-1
CSVRGLADYTDTQYF